This T cell receptor (beta chain) was documented in a study of blood T cell repertoires in COVID-19. This table comes from immunoSEQ multiplex PCR, and its TCRdb copy is limited to in-frame clones, with some not included. Of under 300,000 clones detected, 80% to 90% appear once; the ten largest clones hold 6.2%. The CDR3 spans 13 residues. The germline CDR1 and CDR2 sequences are MNHEY and SVGAGI. Trimming took 6 bases from V and 5 from J, leaving 11 bases between them. The TCR sequence derives from a man in his 60s with acute or convalescent COVID-19. The V call is TRBV6-5, the J call TRBJ2-1; the D gene is possibly TRBD1 (6 bases). The material sequenced was peripheral blood. CDR3 coding DNA: TGTGCCAGCAGGAGGGGGATAAACAATGAGCAGTTCTTC. Translation gives CASRRGINNEQFF.